This TCR beta chain was recorded in a study of OX40 agonist ivuxolimab in advanced cancers. Whole-study context: Partial responses were seen in three patients, one with hepatocellular carcinoma and two with cutaneous melanoma. Study-level findings and limits: Clonal expansion in partial responders at 0.1-3.0 mg/kg ranked among the lowest.

TCRdb's copy holds only in-frame clones and misses some; the assay was immunoSEQ multiplex PCR. Altogether roughly 48,000 clones are present, around 74% being singletons, with the ten largest covering less than 2%. The CDR3 extends over 16 amino acids. The V and J ends lost 1 base and 8 bases, in that order; junction bases with no gene match: 13. The V gene's germline CDR1 is GTSNPN and CDR2 SVGIG (reference sequence). Comments on this clone: No antigen is known for it.

The chain joins TRBV30 to TRBJ1-4; 7 bases map to TRBD1. The sequencing here drew on CD4+ or CD8+ T cells sorted from blood, taken in a trial of the OX40 agonist ivuxolimab. The receptor's source is an adult with an advanced solid tumor such as melanoma, head and neck, liver or kidney cancer. As DNA, the CDR3 is TGTGCCTGGAGTGACCAAAGACAGGGTGAGGGAGAAAAACTGTTTTTT. Residues: CAWSDQRQGEGEKLFF.